This T cell receptor beta chain was found in a study of cytomegalovirus exposure and HLA in healthy donors. CDR1 and CDR2 from the germline V gene are SGHAT and FQNNGV. The CDR3 runs to 15 residues. V was clipped by 2 bases and J by 8 bases; unmatched bases: 9. PCR amplification relied on 60 Vbeta primers (plus 13 Jbeta primers). Sequencing was performed with immunoSEQ multiplex PCR; in TCRdb, only in-frame clones are kept and a portion is missing. The table records about 97,000 clones, approximately 85% of them present only once. This clonotype was sampled from a man aged 25 to 40 in good health and CMV-seronegative. Sequenced material: PBMCs. The rearrangement joins TRBV11-2 to TRBJ2-1; 7 bases fit TRBD2. The CDR3 loop is CASSLWLGTIYEQFF. Here the CDR3 DNA reads TGTGCCAGCAGCTTATGGTTGGGGACTATATATGAGCAGTTCTTC.